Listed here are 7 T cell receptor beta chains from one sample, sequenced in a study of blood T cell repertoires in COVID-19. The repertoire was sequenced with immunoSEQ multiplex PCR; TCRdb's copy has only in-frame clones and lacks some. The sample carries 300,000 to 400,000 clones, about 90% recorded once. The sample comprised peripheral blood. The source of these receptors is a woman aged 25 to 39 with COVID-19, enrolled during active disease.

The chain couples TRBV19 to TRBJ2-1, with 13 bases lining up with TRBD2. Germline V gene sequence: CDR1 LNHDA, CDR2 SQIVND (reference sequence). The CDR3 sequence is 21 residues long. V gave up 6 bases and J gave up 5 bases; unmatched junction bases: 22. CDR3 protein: CASSLLAGGLEVRRAHNEQFF. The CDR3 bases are TGTGCCAGTAGCCTACTAGCGGGAGGGCTTGAAGTACGGAGGGCCCACAATGAGCAGTTCTTC.

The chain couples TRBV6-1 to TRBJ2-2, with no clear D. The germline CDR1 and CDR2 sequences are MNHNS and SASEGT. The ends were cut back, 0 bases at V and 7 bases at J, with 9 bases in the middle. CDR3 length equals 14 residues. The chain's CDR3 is CASSEALVGGELFF. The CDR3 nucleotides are TGTGCCAGCAGTGAAGCGTTAGTTGGCGGGGAGCTGTTTTTT.

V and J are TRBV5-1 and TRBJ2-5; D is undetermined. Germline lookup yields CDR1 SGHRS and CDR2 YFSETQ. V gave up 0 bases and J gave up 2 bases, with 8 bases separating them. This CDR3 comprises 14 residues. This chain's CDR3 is CASSLGGVQETQYF. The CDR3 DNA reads TGCGCCAGCAGCTTGGGAGGAGTACAAGAGACCCAGTACTTC.

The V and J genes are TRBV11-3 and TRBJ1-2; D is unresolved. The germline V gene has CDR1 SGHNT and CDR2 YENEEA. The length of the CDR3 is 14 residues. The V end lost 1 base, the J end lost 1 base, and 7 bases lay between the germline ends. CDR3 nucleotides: TGTGCCAGCAGCTTAGGCCAGCGTAACTATGGCTACACCTTC. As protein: CASSLGQRNYGYTF.

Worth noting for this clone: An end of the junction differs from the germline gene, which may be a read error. The CDR3: CASSQGLAGDQETQYF. The CDR3 DNA sequence: TGCGCCAGCAGTCAAGGACTAGCGGGAGACCAAGAGACCCAGTACTTC. The V call is TRBV4-3, the J call TRBJ2-5; 13 bases line up with TRBD2. The CDR3 has 16 amino acids. The germline gives CDR1 LGHNA, CDR2 YSLEER.

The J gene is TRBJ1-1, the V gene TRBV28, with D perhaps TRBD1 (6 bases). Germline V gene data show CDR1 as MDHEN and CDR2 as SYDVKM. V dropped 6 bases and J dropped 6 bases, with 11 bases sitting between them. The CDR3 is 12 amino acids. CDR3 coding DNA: TGTGCCAGCAGCACAGCAGGGGCTGAAGCTTTCTTT. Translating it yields CASSTAGAEAFF.

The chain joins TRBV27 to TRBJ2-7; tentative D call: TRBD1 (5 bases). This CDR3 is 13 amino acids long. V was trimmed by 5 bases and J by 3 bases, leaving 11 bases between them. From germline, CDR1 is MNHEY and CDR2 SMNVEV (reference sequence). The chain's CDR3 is CASSPVQGYEQYF. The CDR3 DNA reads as TGTGCCAGCAGTCCTGTCCAGGGCTACGAGCAGTACTTC.